The T cell receptor (beta chain) under discussion was sequenced for a study of blood T cell repertoires in COVID-19. Original handling: Nucleated cell counts were estimated from reference gene primer amplification. Data came from immunoSEQ multiplex PCR; TCRdb stores just in-frame clones and leaves some out. The V and J calls and clone size come from that table; D and trimming were worked out from the DNA. The sample includes some 21,000 clones, around 69% of them seen just once. The origin of this receptor is a human donor in a cohort sampled during active or convalescent COVID-19. Sequenced input: peripheral blood.

CDR3 DNA sequence: TGTGCCAGAAGCTTTTCTCCCCTAAGAGTGAACACCGGGGAGCTGTTTTTT. This gives the protein CARSFSPLRVNTGELFF. This sequence joins TRBV5-3 and TRBJ2-2, with no clear D. TRBV5-3 is labeled an ORF, and its function is uncertain. The CDR3 spans 17 residues. V shed 2 bases and J shed 1 base, with 15 bases lying between them.